The 21 T cell receptor beta chains below were found in one sample sequenced in a study of T cell responses to AZD1222 COVID-19 vaccine. TCRdb keeps only in-frame clones here, not all; method: immunoSEQ multiplex PCR. The table has some 86,000 clones, 80% seen once. The sample in question was peripheral blood, obtained on day 0 of AZD1222 vaccination. Receptors were obtained from an adult in good health.

The V call is TRBV15, the J call TRBJ1-5; D call uncertain. CDR1 is LNHNV and CDR2 is YYDKDF in the germline V gene (reference sequence). Trimming took off 2 bases at V and 4 bases at J, with 21 bases between the two ends. The CDR3 has 18 residues. The CDR3 DNA reads as TGTGCCACCAGCAGACTATTCAAGGGAGGGCAGAGGAATCAGCCCCAGCATTTT. Its protein is CATSRLFKGGQRNQPQHF. Looking up the rest from reference TRBV15 and TRBJ1-5 gives the full variable domain: DAMVIQNPRYQVTQFGKPVTLSCSQTLNHNVMYWYQQKSSQAPKLLFHYYDKDFNNEADTPDNFQSRRPNTSFCFLDIRSPGLGDTAMYLCATSRLFKGGQRNQPQHFGDGTRLSIL.

This clone was detected a few times. For the CDR3, the DNA is TGCAGTGCAGCCCCAGGGAGTAACGCTTTCTTT. Its translation: CSAAPGSNAFF. The V and J genes are TRBV20-1 and TRBJ1-1; D is perhaps TRBD1 (5 bases). The V gene's germline CDR1 is DFQATT and CDR2 SNEGSKA (reference sequence). V lost 6 bases and J lost 11, with 16 bases in between. The CDR3 sequence is 11 residues long.

V usage is TRBV6-2 or TRBV6-3 and J usage is TRBJ2-5; D gene ambiguous. Germline values: CDR1 MNHEY, CDR2 SVGEGT. V lost 6 bases to trimming and J lost 9 bases, with 8 bases between them. The CDR3 is made up of 10 amino acids. CDR3 sequence reads: CASSSHPQYF. DNA for the CDR3: TGTGCCAGCAGCTCCCATCCCCAGTACTTC.

The genes are TRBV6-5 and TRBJ1-1; perhaps TRBD1 as D (6 bases). The V end lost 5 bases, the J end lost 3 bases, and 10 bases lay between the germline ends. The CDR3 is 13 residues long. Germline CDR1 is MNHEY and CDR2 is SVGAGI. Here the CDR3 reads CASSHTGHTEAFF. DNA of the CDR3: TGTGCCAGCAGTCATACAGGGCACACTGAAGCTTTCTTT.

This clone was counted once. The chain joins TRBV10-3 to TRBJ1-2; 8 positions agree with TRBD1. V shed 2 bases, J shed 10 bases, and the junction held 9 bases outside the gene matches. This CDR3 is built from 14 residues. Germline V gives CDR1 ENHRY, CDR2 SYGVKD. CDR3 residues: CAISETGQGGNYTF. The CDR3 DNA sequence: TGTGCCATCAGTGAGACCGGACAGGGCGGTAACTACACCTTC.

V and J are TRBV3-1 (or the pseudogene TRBV3-2) and TRBJ1-3; D call uncertain. The CDR3 spans 17 residues. CDR1 is LGHDT, CDR2 YNNKEL, per germline (reference sequence). V was pared by 1 base and J by 0 bases, with 13 bases between. Written as DNA, the CDR3 is TGTGCCAGCAGCCAAGCTTGGGTGGCGGCCTCTGGAAACACCATATATTTT. This gives the protein CASSQAWVAASGNTIYF.

The sample holds one count of this clone. Because the CDR3 is missing its conserved closing phenylalanine or tryptophan, this is likely a read error. The DNA is omitted, as the CDR3 cannot be located on it reliably, and the CDR3 follows TCRdb's listing. The rearrangement links TRBV14 to TRBJ1-2; no check of the table's D call, TRBD1, against the DNA was made. Germline V gene lookup returns CDR1 SGHDN and CDR2 FVKESK. Ends included, the CDR3 has 14 residues. The CDR3 region is CASSQEFWEQGPPL.

This sequence joins TRBV23-1 and TRBJ1-4; TRBD1 is a possible D gene (5 bases). TRBV23-1 is an ORF, and what it does is uncertain. The CDR3 covers 15 residues. V lost 4 bases and J lost 5, with 14 bases in between. The CDR3 loop reads CASSRRRRENEKLFF. The CDR3 DNA sequence: TGCGCCAGCAGTCGACGCCGCAGGGAAAATGAAAAACTGTTTTTT.

This clone was observed a few times. The CDR3 coding sequence is TGTGCCAGCAGGGGACTAGCGGGGAGGACAGATACGCAGTATTTT. Its protein product is CASRGLAGRTDTQYF. The genes are TRBV2 and TRBJ2-3, with 13 bases identical to TRBD2. The CDR3 loop spans 15 amino acids. The germline V gene has CDR1 SNHLY and CDR2 FYNNEI. With V trimmed by 6 bases and J by 3 bases, 3 bases remained unmatched.

The chain recombines TRBV11-2 with TRBJ1-2, with D tentatively TRBD1 (6 bases). Germline CDR1 SGHAT, CDR2 FQNNGV. The CDR3 has 17 residues. Deletions cut 4 bases from V and 0 bases from J, with 18 bases between. The CDR3 DNA is TGTGCCAGCAGCTACGATAGGGGGGATTATTCTAACTATGGCTACACCTTC. Translating gives CASSYDRGDYSNYGYTF.

J is TRBJ1-1 and V is TRBV5-1, with 7 nucleotides matching TRBD1. The CDR3 covers 17 residues. Germline V gene lookup returns CDR1 SGHRS and CDR2 YFSETQ. V lost 4 bases, J lost 2 bases, and 14 bases stayed unmatched. The CDR3 protein is CASSLQGPGVTNTEAFF. Here the CDR3 DNA reads TGCGCCAGCAGCCTACAGGGGCCGGGGGTCACAAACACTGAAGCTTTCTTT.

The chain recombines TRBV6-5 with TRBJ2-1; 16 bases map to TRBD2. This CDR3 spans 15 amino acids. Germline lookup yields CDR1 MNHEY and CDR2 SVGAGI. After removal of 6 bases from V and 7 bases from J, the junction contained 3 bases not matched to a gene. The CDR3 spells CASRGLAGGINEQFF. CDR3 nucleotides: TGTGCCAGCAGGGGACTAGCGGGGGGGATTAATGAGCAGTTCTTC.

This chain uses TRBV4-1 with TRBJ2-3, with TRBD2 matching over 11 bases. CDR3 length equals 18 residues. Trimming at V came to 0 bases and at J to 0 bases, leaving 5 bases not matched to a gene. CDR1 and CDR2 (germline): MGHRA, YSYEKL. DNA of the CDR3: TGCGCCAGCAGCCAAGATTGGGGACTAGCGGATAGCACAGATACGCAGTATTTT. This sequence encodes CASSQDWGLADSTDTQYF.

The rearrangement links TRBV7-2 to TRBJ2-1, with TRBD2 identical over 7 bases. The CDR3 is 16 amino acids. The germline CDR1 and CDR2 sequences are SGHTA and FQGNSA. Unmatched junction bases numbered 17, after V lost 5 bases and J lost 10 bases. The CDR3 spells CASSPEAGLVPREQFF. CDR3 coding DNA: TGTGCCAGCAGCCCAGAGGCCGGACTAGTTCCACGGGAGCAGTTCTTC.

This sequence joins TRBV14 and TRBJ2-1; D is unresolved. Germline values: CDR1 SGHDN, CDR2 FVKESK. Deletions cut 0 bases from V and 13 bases from J, with 13 bases between. The CDR3 extends over 13 amino acids. The CDR3 region has the DNA TGTGCCAGCAGCCAAGATTCACGGACCCTCCAGTTCTTC. It specifies CASSQDSRTLQFF.

This chain uses TRBV6-1 with TRBJ2-2; 9 nucleotides line up with TRBD2. Per the germline V gene, CDR1 is MNHNS and CDR2 is SASEGT. The ends lost 4 bases at V and 4 bases at J; junction bases unmatched: 7. The CDR3 runs to 16 residues. CDR3 amino acids: CASSATQRGATGELFF. CDR3 nucleotides: TGTGCCAGCAGTGCCACCCAGCGGGGGGCCACCGGGGAGCTGTTTTTT.

The chain has TRBV6-5 and TRBJ2-7; the D is unclear. The CDR3 covers 14 residues. CDR1 MNHEY and CDR2 SVGAGI come from the germline V gene. Trimming cost V 8 bases and J 0 bases, with 14 bases left between them. CDR3 sequence (DNA): TGTGCCAGCGGAAATCCTCAGAGCTCCTACGAGCAGTACTTC. Amino acid sequence: CASGNPQSSYEQYF.

This clone was counted once. The chain carries TRBV27 and TRBJ2-1; tentatively, D is TRBD2 (5 bases). V was shortened by 2 bases and J by 4 bases, with 6 bases between the two germline ends. CDR3 length: 13 amino acids. The germline V gene encodes CDR1 MNHEY and CDR2 SMNVEV (reference sequence). The CDR3 protein is CASSLTGYNEQFF. The CDR3 DNA is TGTGCCAGCAGTTTAACGGGGTACAATGAGCAGTTCTTC.

This clone was detected only a few times. The rearrangement links TRBV19 to TRBJ1-5; TRBD1 is a possible D gene (5 bases). This CDR3 region has 13 residues. Deletions cut 3 bases from V and 11 bases from J, with 14 bases between. The V gene's germline CDR1 is LNHDA and CDR2 SQIVND (reference sequence). The CDR3: CASSIKGVGAQHF. The CDR3 DNA reads as TGTGCCAGTAGTATTAAGGGAGTAGGGGCCCAGCATTTT.

This clone came up a few times. The V call is TRBV6-5, the J call TRBJ1-2; D is uncertain. This CDR3 region has 11 residues. The germline CDR1 and CDR2 sequences are MNHEY and SVGAGI. The germline V and J ends were trimmed by 7 bases and 4 bases, with 7 bases remaining between them. The chain's CDR3 is CASTGAYGYTF. The CDR3, as DNA: TGTGCCAGCACAGGAGCCTATGGCTACACCTTC.

V usage is TRBV5-1 and J usage is TRBJ2-1; D is unclear. Germline V gene lookup returns CDR1 SGHRS and CDR2 YFSETQ. Trimming took 0 bases from V and 0 from J, leaving 7 bases between them. This CDR3 comprises 15 residues. The CDR3 bases are TGCGCCAGCAGCTTGGTCGCTGGCTCCTACAATGAGCAGTTCTTC. As protein: CASSLVAGSYNEQFF.